This T cell receptor beta chain was obtained from a study of CD8+ T cells in alopecia areata. As to treatment: oral pan-JAK inhibitor, 5-10 mg twice daily. Per the germline V gene, CDR1 is SGHDT and CDR2 is YYEEEE. The CDR3 length is 19 residues. J gave up 5 bases and V 5 bases, and 24 bases lay outside the gene matches. Following extraction, RNA underwent reverse transcription to cDNA, which served as the sequencing template. Produced via immunoSEQ multiplex PCR; TCRdb's table is partial and in-frame only. Of more than 200,000 clones listed, 43% were seen once; the top ten hold roughly 2.8%. This rearrangement joins TRBV5-6 to TRBJ2-7; 8 bases are a match to TRBD2. Here the sequenced sample was CD4+ T cells sorted from blood, taken at approximately week 36, from a patient treated with tofacitinib. The clonotype was recovered from a human donor with alopecia areata. The CDR3 spells CASSYPGLQSERERNEQYF. DNA of the CDR3: TGTGCCAGCAGTTACCCGGGCCTTCAAAGCGAGCGGGAGCGGAACGAGCAGTACTTC.